These T cell receptor beta chains were read from a single sample in a study of TIL therapy for anti-PD-1-resistant metastatic lung cancer. Produced via immunoSEQ multiplex PCR; TCRdb's table is partial and in-frame only. There are some 37,000 clones in the sample; more than 60% occur only once, and about 5.7% lies in the top ten. The sequences come from blood, collected at baseline. The origin of the receptors is a person between 30 and 79 years old with non-small cell lung cancer. Both conserved end residues are part of each CDR3. The order of the fields is clone size, J gene, V gene, CDR3 protein. The size entry is marked missing in some rows and otherwise reads once, few, many or a size class.

- TRBJ2-1 TRBV9 CASSPGSGEQFF
- TRBJ2-7 TRBV19 CASSQSGDVYYEQYF
- TRBJ2-2 TRBV11-2 CASSSGTGNTGELFF
- TRBJ1-2 TRBV6-5 CASSYGARQMAGYTF
- TRBJ2-3 TRBV12-5 CASGQGATDTQYF
- TRBJ1-4 TRBV7-2 CASTPDRHEKLFF
- TRBJ2-5 TRBV30 CAWGRDRGRETQYF
- TRBJ2-2 TRBV11-3 CASSTWGSGGTTGELFF
- TRBJ2-5 TRBV11-3 CASSFSSGQSETQYF
- TRBJ2-1 TRBV28 CASSPRTGRGKDEQFF
- TRBJ2-6 TRBV9 CASSSVPGQTFFGANVLTF
- TRBJ1-2 TRBV19 CASSRTHLTTYGYTF
- TRBJ1-1 TRBV4-2 CASSQGPAGPEAFF
- TRBJ2-1 TRBV27 CASRLSGNEQFF
- TRBJ2-1 TRBV5-4 CASSFRDRFYNEQFF
- TRBJ2-7 TRBV10-3 CAISDRTSGAYEQYF
- TRBJ2-1 TRBV28 CASSLIGQGANNEQFF
- TRBJ1-3 TRBV6-6 CASSFRDRGGRNTIYF
- TRBJ2-2 TRBV7-2 CASSTHRGGELFF
few TRBJ1-4 TRBV30 CAWMQGEKLFF
- TRBJ2-3 TRBV12-5 CASGLPRLVHTQYF
- TRBJ2-3 TRBV10-2 CASSEYVSGGRASTDTQYF
- TRBJ2-7 TRBV6-6 CASSYNVGYEQYF
- TRBJ1-5 TRBV6-5 CASRPRQGVGQPQHF
- TRBJ1-4 TRBV9 CASSGFNEKLFF
- TRBJ1-6 TRBV28 CASSSFLGQGSPLHF
once TRBJ2-7 TRBV5-1 CASSLIRDGSSYEQYF
- TRBJ1-1 TRBV28 CASTLGVPWEAFF
few TRBJ2-7 TRBV27 CASSDFYEQYF
- TRBJ2-7 TRBV4-1 CASSHPPLYEQYF
- TRBJ2-7 TRBV7-2 CASSLARDRTYEQYF
- TRBJ2-1 TRBV5-1 CASRLAGGSSYNEQFF
- TRBJ2-1 TRBV5-4 CASSLVTSGSYNEQFF
- TRBJ1-1 TRBV5-1 CASSAAGGSEAFF
few TRBJ1-2 TRBV6-6 CASSYGGGGYTF
once TRBJ2-3 TRBV19 CASKSRTNPLDTQYF
- TRBJ2-1 TRBV2 CASTLGQIYEQFF
- TRBJ2-2 TRBV28 CASSPGGSRETGELFF
once TRBJ1-4 TRBV28 CASTPGTGREKLFF
- TRBJ2-3 TRBV11-2 CASSLLISDTQYF
- TRBJ2-3 TRBV27 CASSLPGLAGDTQYF
- TRBJ2-1 TRBV27 CASSKLAAGHNEQFF
- TRBJ2-1 TRBV7-2 CASSLEFIVYNEQFF
- TRBJ2-1 TRBV28 CASRWTGSYNEQFF
- TRBJ2-5 TRBV4-1 CASSQMGTGVDEETQYF
few TRBJ1-1 TRBV4-2 CASSQDLEGGMNTEAFF
- TRBJ2-7 TRBV29-1 CSVVGIAGTGEQYF
- TRBJ1-6 TRBV7-6 CASSPTGDSHNSPLHF
- TRBJ2-3 TRBV29-1 CSVDQGTGSTDTQYF
once TRBJ2-1 TRBV15 CATSRDWAEGRYNEQFF
- TRBJ1-1 TRBV7-9 CASTSKAGNTEAFF
once TRBJ1-3 TRBV6-1 CASSPGPSGNTIYF
- TRBJ2-5 TRBV27 CASSPRGLAGHQETQYF
- TRBJ1-2 TRBV18 CASSLGQPLDYGYTF
once TRBJ2-3 TRBV7-2 CASSAQPTDTQYF
- TRBJ2-5 TRBV28 CASRPQEGEGTQYF
- TRBJ1-6 TRBV5-6 CASSPAGVDPFSPLHF